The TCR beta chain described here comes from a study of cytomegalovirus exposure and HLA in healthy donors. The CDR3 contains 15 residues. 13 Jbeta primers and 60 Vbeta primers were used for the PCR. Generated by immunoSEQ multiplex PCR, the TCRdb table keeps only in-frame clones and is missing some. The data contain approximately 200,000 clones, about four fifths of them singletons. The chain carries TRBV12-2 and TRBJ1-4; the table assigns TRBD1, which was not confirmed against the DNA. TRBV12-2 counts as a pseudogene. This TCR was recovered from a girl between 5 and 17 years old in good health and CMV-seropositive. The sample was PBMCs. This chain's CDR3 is CASRLRDRPNEKLFF. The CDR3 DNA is TGTGCAAGTCGCTTGAGGGACAGGCCCAATGAAAAACTGTTTTTT.